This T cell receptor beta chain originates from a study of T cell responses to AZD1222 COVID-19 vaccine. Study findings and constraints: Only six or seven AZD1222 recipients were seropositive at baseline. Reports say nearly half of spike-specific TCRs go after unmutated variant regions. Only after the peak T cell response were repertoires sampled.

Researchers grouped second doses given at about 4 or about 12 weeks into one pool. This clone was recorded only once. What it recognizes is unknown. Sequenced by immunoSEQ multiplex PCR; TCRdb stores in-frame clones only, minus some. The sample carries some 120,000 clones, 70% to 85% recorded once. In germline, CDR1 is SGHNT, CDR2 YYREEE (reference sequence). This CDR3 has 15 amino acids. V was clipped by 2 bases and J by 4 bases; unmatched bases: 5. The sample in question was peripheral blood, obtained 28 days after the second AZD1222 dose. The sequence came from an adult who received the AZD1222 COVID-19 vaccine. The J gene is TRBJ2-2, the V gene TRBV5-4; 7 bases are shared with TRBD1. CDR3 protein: CASSFWDRPTGELFF. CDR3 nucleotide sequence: TGTGCCAGCAGCTTTTGGGACAGACCCACCGGGGAGCTGTTTTTT.